This T cell receptor beta chain emerged from a study of blood T cells in healthy people across ages. Study conclusions and caveats: Estimates based on one million T cells were treated as lower bounds.

This clonotype was recorded once. Its target is not known. The V segment lost 0 bases and the J segment 2 bases; nucleotides outside the gene matches: 6. This CDR3 spans 16 amino acids. Per the germline V gene, CDR1 is LGHNT and CDR2 is FRNRAP. Sample-barcoded 5' priming and a J-beta primer mix drove a second PCR of about 6 to 12 cycles. TCRdb reprocessed the 5' RACE reads via MiXCR and lists one record per CDR3 protein. The sample includes more than 900,000 distinct CDR3 sequences, 29% of them seen just once. These data were also filed under a second study, of T cells of mothers and their children. As reported in that work: Each mother yielded more than 9.5 million TCR beta CDR3 reads. Each child yielded several million reads. Among related mother-child pairs, overlap was slightly higher than in unrelated pairs, though not significantly.

V gene TRBV12-5 combines with J gene TRBJ2-5; 7 bases agree with TRBD1. This TCR came from a woman in her thirties or forties in good health. The source material was blood. The CDR3 loop reads CASGLVRGRGQETQYF. The CDR3 DNA reads TGTGCTAGTGGTTTGGTACGTGGCAGGGGGCAAGAGACCCAGTACTTC.